These T cell receptor beta chains were read from a single sample in a study of T-cell memory formation after mild COVID-19. TCRdb fed the 5' RACE reads into MiXCR, producing one record per CDR3 protein. Of more than 110,000 distinct CDR3 sequences listed, 11% to 15% are singletons. Sequenced: PBMCs or a T cell subset sorted from them (not recorded which). These receptors came from an adult woman who had mild COVID-19 (a few samples of this study predate the infection). Cell type and time point are not known. Each CDR3 is given with its conserved first and last residue.

15,TRBV2,TRBJ2-1,CASSAGGRSGNEQFF
14,TRBV6-5,TRBJ2-7,CASTGGRGYDEQYF
21,TRBV12-3/TRBV12-4,TRBJ1-3,CASSSQIIKTVTISSGNTIYF
14,TRBV4-1,TRBJ2-7,CASSQVGGSHEQYF
15,TRBV7-2,TRBJ2-5,CASSPFWGAQETQYF
12,TRBV29-1,TRBJ1-1,CSVEIEETEAFF
20,TRBV7-8,TRBJ2-3,CASSTGQGLAGGASTDTQYF
15,TRBV19,TRBJ2-3,CASSKAGLFTDTQYF
13,TRBV9,TRBJ2-1,CASSVGSNNEQFF
15,TRBV4-3,TRBJ2-1,CASSQDWLKREHQFF
17,TRBV7-6,TRBJ2-1,CASSPIAGGSSYNEQFF
14,TRBV12-3/TRBV12-4,TRBJ2-5,CASSLGYTRETQYF
17,TRBV21-1,TRBJ1-5,CASSPSPGTGCGQPQHF
15,TRBV2,TRBJ1-5,CASSERHSSNQPQHF
16,TRBV12-3/TRBV12-4,TRBJ2-3,CASSPLAGGFTDTQYF
13,TRBV29-1,TRBJ2-7,CSATRDSSYEQYF
15,TRBV19,TRBJ1-1,CASSIGGQAPTEAFF